The TCR beta chain described here comes from a study of T cells in pancreatic ductal adenocarcinoma. This clone was found a few times. As yet, its antigen is unknown. CDR1 and CDR2 (germline): MNHEY, SVGAGI. There are 13 residues in the CDR3. V lost 2 bases and J lost 5, with 7 bases in between. Produced via immunoSEQ multiplex PCR; TCRdb's table is partial and in-frame only. The sample contains around 15,000 clones, 91% of which appear only once. Selected pancreatic ductal adenocarcinoma patients had undergone surgery without neoadjuvant therapy. Findings and caveats of the study: Unique clonotypes were 8 to 10-fold more numerous in blood than in tumor.

This receptor was taken from a human donor with pancreatic ductal adenocarcinoma. The chain employs TRBV6-5 and TRBJ2-1; D gene uncertain. Sequenced: PBMCs. DNA of the CDR3: TGTGCCAGCAGTTACGGTCCTCACAATGAGCAGTTCTTC. Its translation is CASSYGPHNEQFF.